A selection of T cell receptor beta chains follows, all from one sample in a study of shared clonotypes between healthy human individuals. Assay: immunoSEQ multiplex PCR; the TCRdb copy retains only in-frame clones and omits some. The table has some 500,000 clones, 79% seen once. The sample consisted of PBMCs. The receptors were gathered from a woman between 35 and 50 years old in good health. Some clones in this sample may be carry-over from other donors' samples. Both conserved end residues are part of each CDR3. D genes are given only for firm matches.

cdr3_aa: CASSSDRGTGDLLYSYNEQFF
d_call: TRBD1
j_call: TRBJ2-1
v_call: TRBV7-6

cdr3_aa: CASSAMVGTGYEQYF
d_call: TRBD1
j_call: TRBJ2-7
v_call: TRBV9

cdr3_aa: CASRSGTRDQPQHF
d_call: NA
j_call: TRBJ1-5
v_call: TRBV28

cdr3_aa: CASSIAAGSGGGQFF
d_call: NA
j_call: TRBJ2-1
v_call: TRBV19

cdr3_aa: CASSPFRDPRRATNEKLFF
d_call: NA
j_call: TRBJ1-4
v_call: TRBV27

cdr3_aa: CATSRQAGVEQFF
d_call: TRBD2
j_call: TRBJ2-1
v_call: TRBV15

cdr3_aa: CASSLEFRLGVSTEAFF
d_call: NA
j_call: TRBJ1-1
v_call: TRBV7-9

cdr3_aa: CASSLGGEGGDTQYF
d_call: TRBD2
j_call: TRBJ2-3
v_call: TRBV7-3

cdr3_aa: CASNTGTDISEQYF
d_call: TRBD1
j_call: TRBJ2-7
v_call: TRBV6-1

cdr3_aa: CASSVGLRMGTDTQYF
d_call: NA
j_call: TRBJ2-3
v_call: TRBV9

cdr3_aa: CASSPYATSAGPADTQYF
d_call: TRBD2
j_call: TRBJ2-3
v_call: TRBV27

cdr3_aa: CASSPEGRSYEQYF
d_call: NA
j_call: TRBJ2-7
v_call: TRBV5-1

cdr3_aa: CATSSRSATNEKLFF
d_call: NA
j_call: TRBJ1-4
v_call: TRBV15

cdr3_aa: CASSLAAGVDTQYF
d_call: NA
j_call: TRBJ2-3
v_call: TRBV28

cdr3_aa: CASTTGTANEKLFF
d_call: TRBD1
j_call: TRBJ1-4
v_call: TRBV6-5

cdr3_aa: CATLDLSGANVLTF
d_call: NA
j_call: TRBJ2-6
v_call: TRBV6-1